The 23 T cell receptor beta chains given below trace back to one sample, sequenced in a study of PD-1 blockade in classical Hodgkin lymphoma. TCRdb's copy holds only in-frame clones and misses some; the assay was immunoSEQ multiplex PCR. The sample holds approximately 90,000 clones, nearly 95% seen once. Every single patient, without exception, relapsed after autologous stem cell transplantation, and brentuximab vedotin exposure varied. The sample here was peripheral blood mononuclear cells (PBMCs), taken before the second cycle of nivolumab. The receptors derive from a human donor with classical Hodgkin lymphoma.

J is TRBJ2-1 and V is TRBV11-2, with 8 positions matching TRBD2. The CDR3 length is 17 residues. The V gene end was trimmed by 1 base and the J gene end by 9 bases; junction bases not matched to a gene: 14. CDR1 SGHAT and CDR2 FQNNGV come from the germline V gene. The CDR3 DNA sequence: TGTGCCAGCAGCTTAGGACTGGTCGGGACTAGACTCATTGAGCAGTTCTTC. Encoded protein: CASSLGLVGTRLIEQFF.

The CDR3 DNA reads TGCGCCAGCAGCGAGCAGACAGGGGACTTGAACACTGAAGCTTTCTTT. Translating gives CASSEQTGDLNTEAFF. The V gene is TRBV5-1, the J gene TRBJ1-1; 8 bases are a match to TRBD1. The CDR3 totals 16 residues. Germline V gives CDR1 SGHRS, CDR2 YFSETQ. J gave up 0 bases and V 4 bases, and 8 bases lay outside the gene matches.

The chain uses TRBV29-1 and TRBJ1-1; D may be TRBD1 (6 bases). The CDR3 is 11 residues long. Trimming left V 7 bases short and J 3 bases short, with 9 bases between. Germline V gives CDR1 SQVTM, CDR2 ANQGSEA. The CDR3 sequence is CSGHRDTEAFF. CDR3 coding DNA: TGCAGCGGGCACAGGGACACTGAAGCTTTCTTT.

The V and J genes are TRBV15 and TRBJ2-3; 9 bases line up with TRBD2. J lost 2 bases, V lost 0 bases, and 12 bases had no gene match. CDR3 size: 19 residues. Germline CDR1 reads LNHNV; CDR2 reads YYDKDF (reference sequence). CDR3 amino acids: CATSRERLWREGPTDTQYF. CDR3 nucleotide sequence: TGTGCCACCAGCAGAGAACGGTTGTGGCGGGAGGGCCCCACAGATACGCAGTATTTT. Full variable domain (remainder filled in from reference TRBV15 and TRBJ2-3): DAMVIQNPRYQVTQFGKPVTLSCSQTLNHNVMYWYQQKSSQAPKLLFHYYDKDFNNEADTPDNFQSRRPNTSFCFLDIRSPGLGDTAMYLCATSRERLWREGPTDTQYFGPGTRLTVL.

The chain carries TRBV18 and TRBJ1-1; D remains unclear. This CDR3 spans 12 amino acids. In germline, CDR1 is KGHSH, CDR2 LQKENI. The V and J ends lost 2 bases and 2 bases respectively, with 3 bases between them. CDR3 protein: CASSPGNTEAFF. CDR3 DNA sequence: TGTGCCAGCTCACCAGGAAACACTGAAGCTTTCTTT.

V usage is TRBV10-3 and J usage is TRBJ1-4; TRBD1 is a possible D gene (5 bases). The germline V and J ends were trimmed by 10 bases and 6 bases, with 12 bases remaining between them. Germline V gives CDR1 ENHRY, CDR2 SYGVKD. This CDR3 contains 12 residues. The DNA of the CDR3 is TGTGCCACCATGGGGACGGATGAAAAACTGTTTTTT. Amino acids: CATMGTDEKLFF.

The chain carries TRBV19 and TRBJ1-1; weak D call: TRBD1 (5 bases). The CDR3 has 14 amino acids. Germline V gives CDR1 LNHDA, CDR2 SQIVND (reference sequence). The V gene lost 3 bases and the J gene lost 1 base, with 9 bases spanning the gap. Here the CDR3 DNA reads TGTGCCAGTAGTATCGGGACGGGGAACACTGAAGCTTTCTTT. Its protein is CASSIGTGNTEAFF.

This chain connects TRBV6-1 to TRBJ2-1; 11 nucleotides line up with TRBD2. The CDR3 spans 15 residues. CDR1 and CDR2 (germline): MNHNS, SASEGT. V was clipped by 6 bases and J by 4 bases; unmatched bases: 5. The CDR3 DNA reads TGTGCCAGCAGATCTCTAGCGGGAGGTTACAATGAGCAGTTCTTC. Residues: CASRSLAGGYNEQFF.

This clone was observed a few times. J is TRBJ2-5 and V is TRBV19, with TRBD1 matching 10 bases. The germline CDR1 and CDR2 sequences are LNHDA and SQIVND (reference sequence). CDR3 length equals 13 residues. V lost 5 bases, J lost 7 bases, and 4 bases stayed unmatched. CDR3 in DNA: TGTGCCAGTAGTGCTGGACAGGGGGGGACCCAGTACTTC. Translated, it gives CASSAGQGGTQYF.

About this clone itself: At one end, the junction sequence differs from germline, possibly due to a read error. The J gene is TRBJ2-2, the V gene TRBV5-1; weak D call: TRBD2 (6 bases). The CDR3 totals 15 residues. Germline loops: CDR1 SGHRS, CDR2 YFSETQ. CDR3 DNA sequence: TGCGCCAGCAGGACGGGACTCACGAACCCCGGGGAGCTGTTTTTT. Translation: CASRTGLTNPGELFF.

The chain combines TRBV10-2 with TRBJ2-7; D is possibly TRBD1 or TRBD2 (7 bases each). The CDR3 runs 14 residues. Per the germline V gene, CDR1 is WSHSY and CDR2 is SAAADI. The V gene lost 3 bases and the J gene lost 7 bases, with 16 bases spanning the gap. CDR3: CASSDRQGGREQYF. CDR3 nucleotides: TGCGCCAGCAGTGACCGACAGGGAGGGAGGGAGCAGTACTTC.

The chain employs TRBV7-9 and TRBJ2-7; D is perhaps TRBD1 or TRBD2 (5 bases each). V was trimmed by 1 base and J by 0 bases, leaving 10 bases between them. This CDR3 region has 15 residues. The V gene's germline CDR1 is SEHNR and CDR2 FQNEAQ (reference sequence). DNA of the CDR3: TGTGCCAGCAGCTTAGGGGACCGACGCTCCTACGAGCAGTACTTC. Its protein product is CASSLGDRRSYEQYF. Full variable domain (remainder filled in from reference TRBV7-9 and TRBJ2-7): DTGVSQNPRHKITKRGQNVTFRCDPISEHNRLYWYRQTLGQGPEFLTYFQNEAQLEKSRLLSDRFSAERPKGSFSTLEIQRTEQGDSAMYLCASSLGDRRSYEQYFGPGTRLTVT.

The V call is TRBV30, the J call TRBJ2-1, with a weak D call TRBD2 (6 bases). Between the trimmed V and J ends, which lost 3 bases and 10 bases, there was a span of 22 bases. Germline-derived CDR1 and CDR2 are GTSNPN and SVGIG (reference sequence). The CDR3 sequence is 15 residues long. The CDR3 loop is CAWSSGGASLWEQFF. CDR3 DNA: TGTGCCTGGAGCTCGGGCGGGGCCTCCCTCTGGGAGCAGTTCTTC.

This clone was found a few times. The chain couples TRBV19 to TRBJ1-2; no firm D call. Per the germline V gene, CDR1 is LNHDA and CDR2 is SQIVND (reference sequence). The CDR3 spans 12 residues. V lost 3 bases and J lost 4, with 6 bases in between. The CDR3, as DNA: TGTGCCAGTAGTATTCCCCCCTATGGCTACACCTTC. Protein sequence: CASSIPPYGYTF.

CDR3 nucleotide sequence: TGCAGTGCTCGCGGTAATGAAAAACTGTTTTTT. It specifies CSARGNEKLFF. This chain uses TRBV20-1 with TRBJ1-4; D is unresolved. CDR3 length: 11 residues. V was clipped by 5 bases and J by 4 bases, with 5 bases between them. Per germline, CDR1 DFQATT and CDR2 SNEGSKA (reference sequence).

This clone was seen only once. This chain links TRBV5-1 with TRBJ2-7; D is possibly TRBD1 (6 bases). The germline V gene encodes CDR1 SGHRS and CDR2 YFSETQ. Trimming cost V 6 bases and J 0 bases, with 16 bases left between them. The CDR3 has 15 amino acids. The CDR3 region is CASTNRAPSSYEQYF. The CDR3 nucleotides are TGCGCCAGCACCAACAGGGCCCCAAGCTCCTACGAGCAGTACTTC.

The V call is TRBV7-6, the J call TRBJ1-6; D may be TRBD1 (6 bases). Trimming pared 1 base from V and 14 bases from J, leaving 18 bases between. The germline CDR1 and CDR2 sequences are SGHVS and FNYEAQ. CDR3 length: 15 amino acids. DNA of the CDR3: TGTGCCAGCAGCTTAGACAGGGCCCGGAATTCGGCCCTCCACTTT. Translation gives CASSLDRARNSALHF.

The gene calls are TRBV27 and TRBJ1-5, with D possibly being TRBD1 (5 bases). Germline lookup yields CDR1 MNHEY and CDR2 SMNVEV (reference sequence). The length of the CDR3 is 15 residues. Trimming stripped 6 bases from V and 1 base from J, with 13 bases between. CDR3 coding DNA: TGTGCCAGCAGGCTAACAGGTCCCAGCAATCAGCCCCAGCATTTT. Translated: CASRLTGPSNQPQHF.

In nucleotides, the CDR3 is TGTGCCAGCAGCAAAGTAACGGGCGAAGCTAACTATGGCTACACCTTC. Its translation is CASSKVTGEANYGYTF. The chain has TRBV21-1 and TRBJ1-2. TRBV21-1 corresponds to a pseudogene. This CDR3 contains 16 residues.

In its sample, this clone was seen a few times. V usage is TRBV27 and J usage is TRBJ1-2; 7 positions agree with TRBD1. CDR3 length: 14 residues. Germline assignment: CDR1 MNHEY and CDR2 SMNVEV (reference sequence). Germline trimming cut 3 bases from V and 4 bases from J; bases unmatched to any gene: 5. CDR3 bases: TGTGCCAGCAGTTTCGGGGACAGCCTCTATGGCTACACCTTC. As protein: CASSFGDSLYGYTF.

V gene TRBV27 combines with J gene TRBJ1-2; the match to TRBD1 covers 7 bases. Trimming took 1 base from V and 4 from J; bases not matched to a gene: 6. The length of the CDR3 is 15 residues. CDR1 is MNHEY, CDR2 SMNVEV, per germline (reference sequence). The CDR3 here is CASSLLRGRSYGYTF. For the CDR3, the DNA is TGTGCCAGCAGTTTATTGAGGGGGCGCTCCTATGGCTACACCTTC.

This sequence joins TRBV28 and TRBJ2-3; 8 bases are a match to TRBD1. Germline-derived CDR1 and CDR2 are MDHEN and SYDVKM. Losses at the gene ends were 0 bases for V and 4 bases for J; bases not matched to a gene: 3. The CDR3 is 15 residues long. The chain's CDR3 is CASSLWGQVADTQYF. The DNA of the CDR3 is TGTGCCAGCAGTTTATGGGGACAGGTCGCAGATACGCAGTATTTT.

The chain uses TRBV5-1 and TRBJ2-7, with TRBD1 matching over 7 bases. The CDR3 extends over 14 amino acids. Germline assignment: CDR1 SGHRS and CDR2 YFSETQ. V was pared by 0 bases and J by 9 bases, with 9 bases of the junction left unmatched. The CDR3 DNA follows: TGCGCCAGCAGCTTGGGACAGGGTTCAGGGAGGCAGTACTTC. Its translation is CASSLGQGSGRQYF. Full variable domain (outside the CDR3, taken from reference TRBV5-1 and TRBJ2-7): KAGVTQTPRYLIKTRGQQVTLSCSPISGHRSVSWYQQTPGQGLQFLFEYFSETQRNKGNFPGRFSGRQFSNSRSEMNVSTLELGDSALYLCASSLGQGSGRQYFGPGTRLTVT.